A single T cell receptor (beta chain) is shown here with its context. Its target is unknown. This record comes from a study of metastatic and nonmetastatic thyroid tumors. Study-level information: The authors compared repertoires across blood and tumor or nodule tissue from malignant and benign thyroid patients. Study results and caveats: Malignant tumors reportedly showed significantly higher TCR beta diversity than benign nodules in both blood and tumor.

In the authors' workflow: Clinicopathological groups of papillary thyroid cancer showed CDR3 differences that were used to build a distant-metastasis classifier. Using MiXCR, TCRdb re-called clones from the PCR reads. None of the V and J calls come from the authors' own analysis; TCRdb made them. The sample consists of around 50,000 clones, roughly 29% of them appearing once. Germline CDR1 and CDR2: SGHNT and YENEEA. V lost 4 bases, J lost 2 bases, and 6 bases stayed unmatched. The CDR3 totals 15 residues. Ahead of thyroid surgery, no patient had received treatment of any kind. The sequence came from a female donor with papillary thyroid cancer or a benign thyroid nodule (not recorded which). Some clones in this sample may be carry-over from other donors' samples. The sequenced sample was blood. The chain employs TRBV11-3 and TRBJ2-3, with 7 bases fitting TRBD2. The CDR3 is CASSSGGTSTDTQYF. The CDR3 nucleotides read TGTGCCAGCAGCTCCGGGGGGACCTCCACAGATACGCAGTATTTT.